The T cell receptor (beta chain) under discussion was sequenced for a study of cytomegalovirus exposure and HLA in healthy donors. The study ran its PCR with 60 Vbeta and 13 Jbeta primers. Assay: immunoSEQ multiplex PCR; the TCRdb copy retains only in-frame clones and omits some. The data contain about 200,000 clones, 65% to 85% of them seen just once; the ten biggest clones take up 1.7%. CDR1 and CDR2 from the germline V gene are SQVTM and ANQGSEA. J lost 4 bases, V lost 5 bases, and 2 bases had no gene match. This CDR3 is built from 13 residues. This receptor was taken from a man aged 45-65 years in good health and CMV-seronegative. Sequenced material: PBMCs. The chain links TRBV29-1 to TRBJ1-1, with TRBD1 matching over 12 bases. The CDR3 nucleotides read TGCAGCGTTCGGGACAGGGGGCTCACTGAAGCTTTCTTT. This translates into CSVRDRGLTEAFF.